This T cell receptor (beta chain) emerged from a study of T-cell memory formation after mild COVID-19. MiXCR was run by TCRdb on the 5' RACE reads, yielding one entry per CDR3 protein. The table includes 25,000 to 35,000 distinct CDR3 sequences, about 8% detected once. V was pared by 5 bases and J by 3 bases, with 12 bases between. CDR1 is SGHTS, CDR2 YDEGEE, per germline. This CDR3 has 14 residues. This clonotype was seen repeatedly, ten times or more. The sequenced sample was PBMCs or a T cell subset sorted from them (not recorded which). The receptor's source is an adult woman who had mild COVID-19 (a few samples of this study predate the infection). Cell type and time point are not known. The V gene is TRBV5-8, the J gene TRBJ2-4, with D hard to call. CDR3 region: CASSDPFGKNIQYF. DNA of the CDR3: TGTGCCAGCAGTGACCCTTTTGGCAAAAACATTCAGTACTTC. Together with reference TRBV5-8 and TRBJ2-4, the CDR3 gives the full variable domain: EAGVTQSPTHLIKTRGQQATLRCSPISGHTSVYWYQQALGLGLQFLLWYDEGEERNRGNFPPRFSGRQFPNYSSELNVNALELEDSALYLCASSDPFGKNIQYFGAGTRLSVL.